Listed here are 15 T cell receptor beta chains from one sample, sequenced in a study of blood T cell repertoires in COVID-19. TCRdb keeps only in-frame clones here, not all; method: immunoSEQ multiplex PCR. The table has approximately 400,000 clones, more than 70% seen once. Sequencing was performed on PBMCs or T cells enriched from blood (not recorded which). The receptors originated from a woman aged 18-29 years who had recovered from COVID-19.

The rearrangement links TRBV19 to TRBJ2-1; 8 bases are shared with TRBD2. Germline-derived CDR1 and CDR2 are LNHDA and SQIVND (reference sequence). The V segment lost 6 bases and the J segment 4 bases; nucleotides outside the gene matches: 8. The length of the CDR3 is 15 residues. This chain's CDR3 is CASRLAARQYNEQFF. The CDR3 DNA reads as TGTGCCAGTAGACTAGCGGCCCGCCAATACAATGAGCAGTTCTTC.

V gene TRBV2 combines with J gene TRBJ1-1; D may be TRBD1 (5 bases). Germline CDR1 reads SNHLY; CDR2 reads FYNNEI. V lost 6 bases and J 1 base, leaving 12 bases between the germline ends. This CDR3 is 14 amino acids long. CDR3 region: CASSPTGGNTEAFF. The DNA for the CDR3 is TGTGCCAGCAGCCCCACAGGTGGGAACACTGAAGCTTTCTTT.

This rearrangement joins TRBV10-2 to TRBJ1-6; D uncertain. V lost 8 bases and J 9 bases, leaving 14 bases between the germline ends. This CDR3 has 13 residues. CDR1 and CDR2 (germline): WSHSY, SAAADI. CDR3 nucleotides: TGCGCCAGCTGCGAGAGGGAGGCTTCACCCCTCCACTTT. This codes for CASCEREASPLHF.

The chain carries TRBV6-5 and TRBJ2-7; D not certain. V was clipped by 0 bases and J by 4 bases, with 13 bases between them. Per the germline V gene, CDR1 is MNHEY and CDR2 is SVGAGI. CDR3 length: 15 amino acids. CDR3 in DNA: TGTGCCAGCAGTTACTCGACTGTCACTACATACGAGCAGTACTTC. It yields the protein CASSYSTVTTYEQYF.

This clone was found a few times. This rearrangement joins TRBV2 to TRBJ2-5, with TRBD2 matching over 11 bases. Trimming cost V 9 bases and J 1 base; bases outside gene matches: 7. Germline V gene data show CDR1 as SNHLY and CDR2 as FYNNEI. This CDR3 spans 15 amino acids. The CDR3 here is CASSRTSGLQETQYF. Here the CDR3 DNA reads TGTGCCAGTTCACGGACTAGCGGGCTCCAAGAGACCCAGTACTTC.

The chain couples TRBV15 to TRBJ2-7, with a weak D call TRBD1 (6 bases). V gave up 3 bases and J gave up 3 bases, with 15 bases separating them. CDR3 size: 15 residues. The germline V gene encodes CDR1 LNHNV and CDR2 YYDKDF (reference sequence). In DNA, the CDR3 is TGTGCCACCAGCAGGCCAGGGGTTGGGATCTACGAGCAGTACTTC. Amino acids: CATSRPGVGIYEQYF.

This clone was seen more than once but under ten times. The chain is built from TRBV6-5 and TRBJ1-5; D gene unclear. The CDR3 extends over 14 amino acids. Germline-derived CDR1 and CDR2 are MNHEY and SVGAGI. V lost 6 bases and J lost 5, with 14 bases in between. CDR3 sequence: CASSPPGSHQPQHF. The CDR3, as DNA: TGTGCCAGCAGCCCCCCGGGATCGCATCAGCCCCAGCATTTT.

The V call is TRBV5-1, the J call TRBJ1-1; D gene ambiguous. Germline CDR1 is SGHRS and CDR2 is YFSETQ. This CDR3 has 16 amino acids. Trimming removed 3 bases from V and 5 bases from J, with 20 bases in between. CDR3 DNA sequence: TGCGCCAGCAGCTCCGTAGGAAGGACGTCGGGAACTGAAGCTTTCTTT. It yields the protein CASSSVGRTSGTEAFF. The whole variable domain, remainder taken from reference TRBV5-1 and TRBJ1-1, is KAGVTQTPRYLIKTRGQQVTLSCSPISGHRSVSWYQQTPGQGLQFLFEYFSETQRNKGNFPGRFSGRQFSNSRSEMNVSTLELGDSALYLCASSSVGRTSGTEAFFGQGTRLTVV.

The rearrangement joins TRBV6-5 to TRBJ1-2; D may be TRBD1 (6 bases). Germline CDR1 reads MNHEY; CDR2 reads SVGAGI. This CDR3 is 14 amino acids long. The V gene lost 5 bases and the J gene lost 8 bases, with 18 bases spanning the gap. The CDR3 is CASSHLQGSGGYTF. In DNA form, the CDR3 reads TGTGCCAGCAGTCACCTACAGGGATCGGGCGGCTACACCTTC.

This clone was seen a single time. V gene TRBV5-1 combines with J gene TRBJ1-2; TRBD1 aligns across 9 bases. With 3 bases clipped from V and 6 bases from J, the junction kept 6 bases outside the gene matches. The CDR3 extends over 14 amino acids. Germline V lookup: CDR1 SGHRS, CDR2 YFSETQ. CDR3 nucleotides: TGCGCCAGCAGCTACCAGGACAGGGGAGATGGCTACACCTTC. Protein sequence: CASSYQDRGDGYTF.

The chain links TRBV18 to TRBJ2-7; D might be TRBD1 (6 bases). V was pared by 0 bases and J by 3 bases, with 6 bases between. CDR3 length: 13 residues. Germline CDR1 KGHSH, CDR2 LQKENI. This CDR3 is CASSPPGGYEQYF. The CDR3 nucleotides are TGTGCCAGCTCACCACCAGGGGGCTACGAGCAGTACTTC. The whole variable domain, filled in from reference TRBV18 and TRBJ2-7, reads NAGVMQNPRHLVRRRGQEARLRCSPMKGHSHVYWYRQLPEEGLKFMVYLQKENIIDESGMPKERFSAEFPKEGPSILRIQQVVRGDSAAYFCASSPPGGYEQYFGPGTRLTVT.

The CDR3 bases are TGTGCCATCAGTGACCCGACTCCCCCCGAGAACACTGAAGCTTTCTTT. This sequence encodes CAISDPTPPENTEAFF. The chain couples TRBV10-3 to TRBJ1-1; the D is unclear. Trimming shortened V by 3 bases and J by 1 base, and 15 bases separated the two germline ends. CDR1 and CDR2 from the germline V gene are ENHRY and SYGVKD. The CDR3 is 16 residues long.

The chain employs TRBV11-3 and TRBJ2-3; 7 positions match TRBD1. The junction had 9 bases not matched to a gene; V was cut back by 5 bases and J by 4 bases. The CDR3 has 15 residues. The germline gives CDR1 SGHNT, CDR2 YENEEA. CDR3 sequence (DNA): TGTGCCAGCAGCCTTAGACAGGGTGTAGCAGATACGCAGTATTTT. Its translation: CASSLRQGVADTQYF.

This clone was counted a single time. The V and J genes are TRBV15 and TRBJ1-2; TRBD1 aligns across 8 bases. Germline CDR1 is LNHNV and CDR2 is YYDKDF (reference sequence). The CDR3 is 17 residues long. The ends lost 3 bases at V and 5 bases at J; junction bases unmatched: 14. The CDR3 bases are TGTGCCACCAGCAGCACAAGGGGGCAGGGGGCTCGATATGGCTACACCTTC. The encoded protein is CATSSTRGQGARYGYTF.

V is TRBV7-9 and J is TRBJ1-2; tentatively, D is TRBD1 (5 bases). V shed 0 bases and J shed 4 bases, with 15 bases lying between them. The CDR3 runs 16 residues. The germline CDR1 and CDR2 sequences are SEHNR and FQNEAQ (reference sequence). CDR3 DNA: TGTGCCAGCAGCTTAGCCGACGGGGGGTTGAGCTATGGCTACACCTTC. This sequence encodes CASSLADGGLSYGYTF.